These 13 T cell receptor beta chains came from one sample sequenced in a study of shared clonotypes between healthy human individuals. Clones were sequenced by immunoSEQ multiplex PCR, and TCRdb holds only the in-frame ones, with some missing. The sample yields 2 million to 2.5 million clones, more than 85% seen once. Sequencing used naive CD4+ T cells from PBMCs. Subset here: CD45RA+ positively selected. The receptors were gathered from a man in his late teens or twenties in good health. Some clones in this sample may be carry-over from other donors' samples.

The rearrangement links TRBV27 to TRBJ1-2, with 8 bases identical to TRBD1. This CDR3 spans 13 amino acids. The V gene's germline CDR1 is MNHEY and CDR2 SMNVEV (reference sequence). J lost 8 bases, V lost 5 bases, and 7 bases had no gene match. This CDR3 reads CASSIWTGRGYTF. CDR3 nucleotide sequence: TGTGCCAGCAGTATATGGACAGGGCGCGGCTACACCTTC.

The V and J genes are TRBV2 and TRBJ2-7; no clear D. V was clipped by 7 bases and J by 0 bases, with 4 bases between them. Germline V gives CDR1 SNHLY, CDR2 FYNNEI. The CDR3 covers 11 residues. The CDR3 reads CASMFSYEQYF. The CDR3 nucleotides are TGTGCCAGCATGTTCTCCTACGAGCAGTACTTC.

With respect to this clone: This sample includes further DNA sequences coding for the same CDR3. This sequence joins TRBV9 and TRBJ1-1; no firm D call. Germline CDR1 SGDLS, CDR2 YYNGEE. V was clipped by 0 bases and J by 0 bases, with 6 bases between them. CDR3 size: 14 residues. The CDR3 DNA is TGTGCCAGCAGCGTAGGGCCGGTGAACACTGAAGCTTTCTTT. Amino acids: CASSVGPVNTEAFF.

V and J are TRBV7-2 and TRBJ1-5, with 7 bases lining up with TRBD1. J was trimmed by 6 bases and V by 1 base; bases with no gene match: 3. CDR3 size: 14 residues. The germline CDR1 and CDR2 sequences are SGHTA and FQGNSA. CDR3 residues: CASSLEGASQPQHF. CDR3 coding DNA: TGTGCCAGCAGCTTAGAGGGGGCTTCTCAGCCCCAGCATTTT.

The chain has TRBV18 and TRBJ2-1; tentative D call: TRBD2 (6 bases). The CDR3 runs 14 residues. V dropped 4 bases and J dropped 1 base, with 8 bases sitting between them. The germline V gene encodes CDR1 KGHSH and CDR2 LQKENI. CDR3 protein: CASSRGRSYNEQFF. The CDR3 coding sequence is TGTGCCAGCTCACGGGGGAGGTCCTACAATGAGCAGTTCTTC.

This clone was seen just once. The chain couples TRBV7-3 to TRBJ2-3; D gene unclear. There are 13 residues in the CDR3. The germline V gene encodes CDR1 SGHTA and CDR2 FQGTGA. V was clipped by 0 bases and J by 4 bases, with 5 bases between them. CDR3: CASSLTDADTQYF. The CDR3 DNA reads as TGTGCCAGCAGCTTAACGGACGCAGATACGCAGTATTTT.

This rearrangement joins TRBV5-4 to TRBJ2-5, with D hard to call. Trimming shortened V by 0 bases and J by 10 bases, and 22 bases separated the two germline ends. Germline CDR1 SGHNT, CDR2 YYREEE (reference sequence). This CDR3 contains 16 residues. CDR3 bases: TGTGCCAGCAGCTTGGATTCGTCGGGCGGTGGAAGAGACCAGTACTTC. Encoded protein: CASSLDSSGGGRDQYF.

The chain joins TRBV5-5 to TRBJ1-4; D is unresolved. From germline, CDR1 is SGHKS and CDR2 YYEKEE (reference sequence). The CDR3 loop spans 17 amino acids. With 0 bases removed from V and 8 bases from J, the gap between germline ends came to 20 bases. DNA for the CDR3: TGTGCCAGCAGCTTGGGCAGTGGAAGACTAATGAGGGAAAAACTGTTTTTT. This translates into CASSLGSGRLMREKLFF.

The table lists this clone with a count of one. This chain uses TRBV28 with TRBJ1-5; TRBD1 might be the D (5 bases). V lost 7 bases to trimming and J lost 4 bases, with 17 bases between them. The germline V gene encodes CDR1 MDHEN and CDR2 SYDVKM. This CDR3 is built from 15 residues. The CDR3 DNA is TGTGCCAGCACTGGGTCAGGGAAGGGGAATCAGCCCCAGCATTTT. Protein sequence: CASTGSGKGNQPQHF.

This rearrangement joins TRBV28 to TRBJ1-3, with 8 bases lining up with TRBD1. The germline V gene encodes CDR1 MDHEN and CDR2 SYDVKM. Germline trimming cut 5 bases from V and 4 bases from J; bases unmatched to any gene: 7. The CDR3 contains 15 residues. The CDR3 region is CASSLGQGLGNTIYF. CDR3 DNA sequence: TGTGCCAGCAGTCTCGGACAGGGTCTAGGAAACACCATATATTTT. Based on the CDR3 plus reference TRBV28 and TRBJ1-3, the full variable domain is DVKVTQSSRYLVKRTGEKVFLECVQDMDHENMFWYRQDPGLGLRLIYFSYDVKMKEKGDIPEGYSVSREKKERFSLILESASTNQTSMYLCASSLGQGLGNTIYFGEGSWLTVV.

The CDR3 region has the DNA TGTGCCAGCAGCCTCGGACAGGGGGCAAAGCGACTGTTTTTT. It codes for CASSLGQGAKRLFF. V usage is TRBV6-5 and J usage is TRBJ1-4, with 11 bases matching TRBD1. Trimming at V came to 6 bases and at J to 13 bases, leaving 10 bases not matched to a gene. Germline V gives CDR1 MNHEY, CDR2 SVGAGI. The CDR3 contains 14 residues.

This clone was recorded once. This chain joins TRBV5-4 and TRBJ2-3; 7 nucleotides agree with TRBD1. Germline V gene lookup returns CDR1 SGHNT and CDR2 YYREEE (reference sequence). V lost 4 bases, J lost 1 base, and 6 bases stayed unmatched. The CDR3 runs to 15 residues. The CDR3 nucleotides read TGTGCCAGCAGCCGTAGACAGGGCCGCACAGATACGCAGTATTTT. Protein sequence: CASSRRQGRTDTQYF.

This chain links TRBV2 with TRBJ2-1; D may be TRBD2 (5 bases). The CDR3 extends over 15 amino acids. Germline V gene lookup returns CDR1 SNHLY and CDR2 FYNNEI. Deletions cut 6 bases from V and 6 bases from J, with 18 bases between. CDR3 residues: CASRTGISSSNEQFF. The CDR3 DNA follows: TGTGCCAGCAGGACTGGGATTTCTAGCTCCAATGAGCAGTTCTTC. The whole variable domain, filled in from reference TRBV2 and TRBJ2-1, reads EPEVTQTPSHQVTQMGQEVILRCVPISNHLYFYWYRQILGQKVEFLVSFYNNEISEKSEIFDDQFSVERPDGSNFTLKIRSTKLEDSAMYFCASRTGISSSNEQFFGPGTRLTVL.